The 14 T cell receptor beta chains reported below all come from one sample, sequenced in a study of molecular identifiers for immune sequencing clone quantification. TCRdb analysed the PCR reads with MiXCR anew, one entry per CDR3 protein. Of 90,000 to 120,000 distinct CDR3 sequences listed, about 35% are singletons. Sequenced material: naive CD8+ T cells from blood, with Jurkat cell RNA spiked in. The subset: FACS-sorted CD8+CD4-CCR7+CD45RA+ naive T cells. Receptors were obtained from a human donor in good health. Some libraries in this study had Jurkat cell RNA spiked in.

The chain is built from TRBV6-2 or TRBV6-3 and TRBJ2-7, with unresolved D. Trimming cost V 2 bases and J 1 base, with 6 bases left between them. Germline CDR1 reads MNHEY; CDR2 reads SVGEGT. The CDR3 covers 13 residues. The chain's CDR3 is CASSYRRSYEQYF. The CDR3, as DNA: TGTGCCAGCAGTTACCGTCGGTCCTACGAGCAGTACTTC.

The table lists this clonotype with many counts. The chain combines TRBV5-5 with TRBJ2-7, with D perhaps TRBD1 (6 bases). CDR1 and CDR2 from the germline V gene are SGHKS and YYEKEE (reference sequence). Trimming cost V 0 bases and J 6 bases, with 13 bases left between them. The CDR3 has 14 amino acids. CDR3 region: CASSLGTDLREQYF. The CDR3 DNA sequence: TGTGCCAGCAGCTTGGGGACAGACCTCCGCGAGCAGTACTTC.

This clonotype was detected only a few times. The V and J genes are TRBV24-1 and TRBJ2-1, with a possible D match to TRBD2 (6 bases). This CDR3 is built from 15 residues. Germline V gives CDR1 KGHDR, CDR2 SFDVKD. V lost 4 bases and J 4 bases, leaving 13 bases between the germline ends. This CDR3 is CATSETGGRYNEQFF. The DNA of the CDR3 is TGTGCCACCAGTGAAACTGGGGGGAGGTACAATGAGCAGTTCTTC.

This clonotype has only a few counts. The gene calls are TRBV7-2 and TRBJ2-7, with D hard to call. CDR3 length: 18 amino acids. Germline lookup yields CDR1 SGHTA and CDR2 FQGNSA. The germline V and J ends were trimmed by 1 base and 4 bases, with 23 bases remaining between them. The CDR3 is CASSLDLSRVHLLYEQYF. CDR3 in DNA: TGTGCCAGCAGCTTAGATCTTTCCCGGGTTCACCTTTTGTACGAGCAGTACTTC.

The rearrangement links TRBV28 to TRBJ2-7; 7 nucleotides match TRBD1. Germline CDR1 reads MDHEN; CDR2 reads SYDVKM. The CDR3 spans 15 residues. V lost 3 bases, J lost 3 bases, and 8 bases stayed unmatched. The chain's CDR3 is CASSFVQGSSYEQYF. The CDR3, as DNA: TGTGCCAGCAGTTTCGTACAGGGGTCTAGCTACGAGCAGTACTTC.

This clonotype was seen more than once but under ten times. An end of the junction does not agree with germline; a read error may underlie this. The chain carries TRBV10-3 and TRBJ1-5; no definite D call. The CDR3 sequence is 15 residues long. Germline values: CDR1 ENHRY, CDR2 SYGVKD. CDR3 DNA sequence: TGTGCCATCAGTGGCCAGGTTTATAGCAATCGGCCCCAGCATTTT. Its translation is CAISGQVYSNRPQHF.

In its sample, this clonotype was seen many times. CDR3 region: CASSPIRSDTQYF. CDR3 DNA sequence: TGTGCCAGCAGCCCCATTCGGTCAGATACGCAGTATTTT. The gene calls are TRBV9 and TRBJ2-3; D uncertain. The V end lost 4 bases, the J end lost 4 bases, and 10 bases lay between the germline ends. Germline CDR1 and CDR2: SGDLS and YYNGEE. CDR3 length equals 13 residues. Looking up the rest from reference TRBV9 and TRBJ2-3 gives the full variable domain: DSGVTQTPKHLITATGQRVTLRCSPRSGDLSVYWYQQSLDQGLQFLIQYYNGEERAKGNILERFSAQQFPDLHSELNLSSLELGDSALYFCASSPIRSDTQYFGPGTRLTVL.

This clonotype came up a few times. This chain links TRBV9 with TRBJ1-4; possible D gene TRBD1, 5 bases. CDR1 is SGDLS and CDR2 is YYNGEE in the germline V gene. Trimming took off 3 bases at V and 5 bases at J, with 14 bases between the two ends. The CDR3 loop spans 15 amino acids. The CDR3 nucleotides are TGTGCCAGCAGCGCGGGGGAGGAGTCCAATGAAAAACTGTTTTTT. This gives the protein CASSAGEESNEKLFF.

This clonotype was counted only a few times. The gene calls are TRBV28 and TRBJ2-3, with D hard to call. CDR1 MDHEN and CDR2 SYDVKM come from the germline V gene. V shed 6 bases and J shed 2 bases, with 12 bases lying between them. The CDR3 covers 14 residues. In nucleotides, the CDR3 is TGTGCCAGCAGGTTCCCCTTTTCCACAGATACGCAGTATTTT. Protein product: CASRFPFSTDTQYF.

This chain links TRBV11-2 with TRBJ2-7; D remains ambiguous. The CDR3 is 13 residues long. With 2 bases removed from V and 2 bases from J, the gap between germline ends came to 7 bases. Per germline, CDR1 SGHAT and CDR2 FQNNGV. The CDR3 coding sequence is TGTGCCAGCAGCTTAAGCACGACCTACGAGCAGTACTTC. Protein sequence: CASSLSTTYEQYF.

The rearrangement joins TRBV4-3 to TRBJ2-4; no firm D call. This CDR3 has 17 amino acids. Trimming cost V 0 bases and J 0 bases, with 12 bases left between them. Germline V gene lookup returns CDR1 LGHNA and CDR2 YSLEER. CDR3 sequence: CASSQDVRILAKNIQYF. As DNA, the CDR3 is TGCGCCAGCAGCCAAGATGTGCGGATACTAGCCAAAAACATTCAGTACTTC.

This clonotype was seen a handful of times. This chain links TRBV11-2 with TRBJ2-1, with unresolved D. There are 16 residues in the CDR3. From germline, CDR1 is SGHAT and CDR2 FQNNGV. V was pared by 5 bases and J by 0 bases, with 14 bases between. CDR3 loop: CASSPGSYSSYNEQFF. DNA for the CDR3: TGTGCCAGCAGCCCCGGGTCATATAGCTCCTACAATGAGCAGTTCTTC.

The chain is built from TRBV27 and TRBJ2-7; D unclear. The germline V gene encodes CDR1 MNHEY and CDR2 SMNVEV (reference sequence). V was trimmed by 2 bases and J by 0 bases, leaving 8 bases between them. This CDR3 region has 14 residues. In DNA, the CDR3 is TGTGCCAGCAGTTTAACCGCCCTCTCCTACGAGCAGTACTTC. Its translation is CASSLTALSYEQYF.

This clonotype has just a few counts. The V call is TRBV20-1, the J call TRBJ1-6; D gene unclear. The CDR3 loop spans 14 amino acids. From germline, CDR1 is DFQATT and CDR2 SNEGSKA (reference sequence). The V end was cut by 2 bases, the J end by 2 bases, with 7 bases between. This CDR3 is CSARKDPYNSPLHF. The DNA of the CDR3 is TGCAGTGCTAGAAAAGACCCCTATAATTCACCCCTCCACTTT.